This T cell receptor delta chain was retrieved from a study of gamma-delta chains in newborns, infants, children. Study context: Innate gammadelta T cells reportedly expand polyclonally right after birth, driven by microbial exposure, per the title.

Trimming pared 4 bases from V and 2 bases from J, leaving 26 bases between. Germline CDR1 reads TSWWSYY; CDR2 reads QGS. This CDR3 is built from 19 residues. TCRdb called clones anew from the reads with CATT. The sample lists about 11,000 delta-chain clones; around 3% were seen once. What was sequenced was blood. This chain uses TRDV1 with TRDJ1; D perhaps matches TRDD3 (6 bases). This clonotype originated in a child who was a newborn, infant or young child, either healthy, febrile or measles-vaccinated (not recorded which). DNA for the CDR3: TGTGCTCTTGGGGGACTCCCCCTACCACTGGGCCAGGGTACCGATAAACTCATCTTT. Translating it yields CALGGLPLPLGQGTDKLIF.